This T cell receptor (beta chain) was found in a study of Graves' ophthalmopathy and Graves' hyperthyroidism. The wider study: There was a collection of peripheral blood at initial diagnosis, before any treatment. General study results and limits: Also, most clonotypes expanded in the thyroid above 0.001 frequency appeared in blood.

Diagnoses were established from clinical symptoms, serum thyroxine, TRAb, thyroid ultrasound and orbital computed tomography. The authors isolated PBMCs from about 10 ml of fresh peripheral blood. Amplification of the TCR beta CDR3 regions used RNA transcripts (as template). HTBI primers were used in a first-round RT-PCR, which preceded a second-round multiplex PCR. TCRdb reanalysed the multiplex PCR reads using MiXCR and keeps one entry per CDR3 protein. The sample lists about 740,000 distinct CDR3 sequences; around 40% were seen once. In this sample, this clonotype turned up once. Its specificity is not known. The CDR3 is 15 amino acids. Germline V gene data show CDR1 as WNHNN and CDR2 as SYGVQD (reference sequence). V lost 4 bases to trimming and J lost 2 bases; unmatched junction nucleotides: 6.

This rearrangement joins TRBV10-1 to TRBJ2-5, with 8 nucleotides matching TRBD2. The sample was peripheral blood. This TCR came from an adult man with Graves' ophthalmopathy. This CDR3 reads CASSAAASGQETQYF. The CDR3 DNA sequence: TGCGCCAGCAGTGCCGCGGCTAGCGGGCAAGAGACCCAGTACTTC.